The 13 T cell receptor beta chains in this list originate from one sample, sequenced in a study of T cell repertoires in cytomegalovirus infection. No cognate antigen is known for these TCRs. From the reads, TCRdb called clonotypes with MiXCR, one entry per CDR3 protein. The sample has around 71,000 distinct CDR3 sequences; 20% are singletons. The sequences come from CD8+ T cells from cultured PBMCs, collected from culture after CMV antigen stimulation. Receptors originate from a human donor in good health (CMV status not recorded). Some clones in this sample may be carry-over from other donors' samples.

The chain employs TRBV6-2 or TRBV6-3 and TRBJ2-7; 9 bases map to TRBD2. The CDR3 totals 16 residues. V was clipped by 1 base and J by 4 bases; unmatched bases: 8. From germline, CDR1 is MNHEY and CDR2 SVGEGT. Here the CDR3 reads CASSYYEGLAGYEQYF. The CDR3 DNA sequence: TGTGCCAGCAGTTACTATGAGGGGCTAGCGGGATACGAGCAGTACTTC.

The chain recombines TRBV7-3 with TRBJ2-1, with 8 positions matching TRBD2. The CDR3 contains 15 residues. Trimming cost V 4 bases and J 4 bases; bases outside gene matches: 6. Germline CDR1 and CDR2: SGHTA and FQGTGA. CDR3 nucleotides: TGTGCCAGCAGCTCCTTCGCGGGGGGATACAATGAGCAGTTCTTC. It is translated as CASSSFAGGYNEQFF.

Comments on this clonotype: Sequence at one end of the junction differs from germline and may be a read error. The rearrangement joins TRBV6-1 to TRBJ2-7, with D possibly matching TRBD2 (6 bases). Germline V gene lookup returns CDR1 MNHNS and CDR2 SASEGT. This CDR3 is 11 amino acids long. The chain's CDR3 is CASSEGDSAIF. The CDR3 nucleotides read TGTGCCAGCAGTGAAGGGGACTCAGCCATATTC.

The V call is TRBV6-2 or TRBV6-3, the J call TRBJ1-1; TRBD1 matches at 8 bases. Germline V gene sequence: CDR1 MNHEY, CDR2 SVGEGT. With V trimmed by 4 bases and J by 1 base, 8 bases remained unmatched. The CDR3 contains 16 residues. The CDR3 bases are TGTGCCAGCAGTTTTCGCCCCGGGACAGGGAACACTGAAGCTTTCTTT. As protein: CASSFRPGTGNTEAFF.

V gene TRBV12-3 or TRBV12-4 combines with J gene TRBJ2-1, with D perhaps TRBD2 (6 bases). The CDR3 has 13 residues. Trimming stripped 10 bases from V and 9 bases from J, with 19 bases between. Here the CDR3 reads CATSPEGSGEQFF. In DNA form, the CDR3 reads TGTGCCACCTCCCCGGAGGGGTCCGGTGAGCAGTTCTTC.

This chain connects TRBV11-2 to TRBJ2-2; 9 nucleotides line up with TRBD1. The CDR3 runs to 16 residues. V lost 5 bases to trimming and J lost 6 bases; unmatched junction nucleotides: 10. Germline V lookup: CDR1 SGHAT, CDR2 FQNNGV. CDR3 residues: CASSGIQGARAGELFF. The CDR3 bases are TGTGCCAGCAGCGGGATACAGGGGGCGCGTGCCGGGGAGCTGTTTTTT.

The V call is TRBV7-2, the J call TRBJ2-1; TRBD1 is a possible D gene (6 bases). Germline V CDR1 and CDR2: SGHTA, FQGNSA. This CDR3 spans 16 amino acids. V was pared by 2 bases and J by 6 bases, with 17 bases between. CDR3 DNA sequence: TGTGCCAGCAGCTTATCGCCGGGACACTGGGGCAATGAGCAGTTCTTC. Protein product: CASSLSPGHWGNEQFF.

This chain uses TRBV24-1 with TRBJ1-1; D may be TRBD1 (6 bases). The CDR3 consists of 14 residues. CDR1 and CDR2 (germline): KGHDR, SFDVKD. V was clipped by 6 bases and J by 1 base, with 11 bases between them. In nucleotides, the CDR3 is TGTGCCACCAGTATGGGGGCTGAGAACACTGAAGCTTTCTTT. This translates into CATSMGAENTEAFF.

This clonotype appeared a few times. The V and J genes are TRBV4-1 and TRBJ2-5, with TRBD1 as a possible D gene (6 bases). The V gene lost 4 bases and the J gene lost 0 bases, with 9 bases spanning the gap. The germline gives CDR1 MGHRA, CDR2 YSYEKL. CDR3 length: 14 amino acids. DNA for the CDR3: TGCGCCAGCAGCCCAACAGGGAACCAAGAGACCCAGTACTTC. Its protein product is CASSPTGNQETQYF.

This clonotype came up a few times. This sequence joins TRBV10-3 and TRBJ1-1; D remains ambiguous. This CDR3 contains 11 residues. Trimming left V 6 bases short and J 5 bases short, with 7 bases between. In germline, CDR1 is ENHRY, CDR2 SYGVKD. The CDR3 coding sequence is TGTGCCATCAGGGATAATACTGAAGCTTTCTTT. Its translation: CAIRDNTEAFF.

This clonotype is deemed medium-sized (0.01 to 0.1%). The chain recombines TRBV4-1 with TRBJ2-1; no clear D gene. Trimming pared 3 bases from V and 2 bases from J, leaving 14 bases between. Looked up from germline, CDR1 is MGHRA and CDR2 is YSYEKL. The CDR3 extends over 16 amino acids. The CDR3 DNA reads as TGCGCCAGCAGCCACCACTGGGGAAGTACCTACAATGAGCAGTTCTTC. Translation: CASSHHWGSTYNEQFF.

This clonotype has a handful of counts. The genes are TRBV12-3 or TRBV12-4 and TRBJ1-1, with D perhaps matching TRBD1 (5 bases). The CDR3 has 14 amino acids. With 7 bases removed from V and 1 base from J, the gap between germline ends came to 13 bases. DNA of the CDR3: TGTGCCAGCACGCCGACAGAACCGAACACTGAAGCTTTCTTT. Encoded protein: CASTPTEPNTEAFF.

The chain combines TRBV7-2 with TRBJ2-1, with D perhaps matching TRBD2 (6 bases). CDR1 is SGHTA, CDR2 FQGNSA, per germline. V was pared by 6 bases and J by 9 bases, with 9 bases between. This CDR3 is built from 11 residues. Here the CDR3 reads CASSDGGEQFF. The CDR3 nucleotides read TGTGCCAGCAGTGACGGGGGTGAGCAGTTCTTC.